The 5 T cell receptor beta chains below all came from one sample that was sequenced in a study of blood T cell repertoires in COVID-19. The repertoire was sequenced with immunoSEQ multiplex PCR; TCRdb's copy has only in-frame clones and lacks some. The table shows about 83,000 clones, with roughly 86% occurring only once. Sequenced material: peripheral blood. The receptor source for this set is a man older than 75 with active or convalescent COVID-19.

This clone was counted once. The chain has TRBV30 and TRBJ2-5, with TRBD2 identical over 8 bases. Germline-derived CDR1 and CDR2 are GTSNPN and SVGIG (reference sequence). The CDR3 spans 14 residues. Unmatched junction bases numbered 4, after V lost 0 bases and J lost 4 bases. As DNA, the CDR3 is TGTGCCTGGAGTGTACAAGCGGGAGTAGAGACCCAGTACTTC. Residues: CAWSVQAGVETQYF.

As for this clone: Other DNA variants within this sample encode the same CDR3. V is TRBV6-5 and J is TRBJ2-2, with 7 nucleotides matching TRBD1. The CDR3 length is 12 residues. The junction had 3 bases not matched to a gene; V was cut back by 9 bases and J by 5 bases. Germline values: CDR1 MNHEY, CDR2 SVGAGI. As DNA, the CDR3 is TGTGCCAGTCGACAGGGTACCGGGGAGCTGTTTTTT. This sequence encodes CASRQGTGELFF.

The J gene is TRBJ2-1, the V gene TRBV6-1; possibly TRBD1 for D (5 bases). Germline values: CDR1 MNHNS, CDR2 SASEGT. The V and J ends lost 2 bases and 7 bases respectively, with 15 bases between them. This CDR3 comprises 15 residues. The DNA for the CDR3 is TGTGCCAGCAGTGAAATAGCAAATAGGGGAAATGAGCAGTTCTTC. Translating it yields CASSEIANRGNEQFF.

CDR3 amino acids: CASRQGILNTEAFF. DNA for the CDR3: TGTGCCAGCAGGCAGGGGATTCTGAACACTGAAGCTTTCTTT. The rearrangement uses TRBV6-5 and TRBJ1-1; TRBD1 is a possible D gene (6 bases). Germline V CDR1 and CDR2: MNHEY, SVGAGI. The CDR3 is made up of 14 amino acids. The germline V and J ends were trimmed by 6 bases and 0 bases, with 11 bases remaining between them.

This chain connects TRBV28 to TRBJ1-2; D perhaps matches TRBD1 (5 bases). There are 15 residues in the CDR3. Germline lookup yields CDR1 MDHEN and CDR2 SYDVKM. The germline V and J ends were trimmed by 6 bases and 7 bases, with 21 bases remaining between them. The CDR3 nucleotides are TGTGCCAGCAGCTATACAGGTGGTTTGAGTTCTGGCTACACCTTC. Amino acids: CASSYTGGLSSGYTF.